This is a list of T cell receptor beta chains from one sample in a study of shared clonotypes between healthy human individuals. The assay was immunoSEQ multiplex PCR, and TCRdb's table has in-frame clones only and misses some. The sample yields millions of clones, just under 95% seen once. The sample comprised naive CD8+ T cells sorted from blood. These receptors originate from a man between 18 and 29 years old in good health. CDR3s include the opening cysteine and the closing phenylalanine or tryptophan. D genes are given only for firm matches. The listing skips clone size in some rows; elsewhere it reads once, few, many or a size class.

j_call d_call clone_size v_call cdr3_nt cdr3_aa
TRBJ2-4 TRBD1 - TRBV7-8 TGTGCCAGCAGCTTAGGCTCGAGGGGGCGCGAGAACATTCAGTACTTC CASSLGSRGRENIQYF
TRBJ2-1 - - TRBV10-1 TGCGCCAGCAGTGAGGCTCGCCTGGGCCCCTACAATGAGCAGTTCTTC CASSEARLGPYNEQFF
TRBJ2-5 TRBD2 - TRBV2 TGTGCCAGCAGTGGGATTGGGACTAGCGAAGAGACCCAGTACTTC CASSGIGTSEETQYF
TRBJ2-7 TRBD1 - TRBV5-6 TGTGCCAGCAGCTTGGTGGCAGGGGGCGAGCAGTACTTC CASSLVAGGEQYF
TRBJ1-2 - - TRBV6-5 TGTGCCAGCATCGAATTTTTCGGGGGGCAGGGCTACACCTTC CASIEFFGGQGYTF
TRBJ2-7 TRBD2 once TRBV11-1 TGTGCCAGCAGCTCCCTCGGGGAGGGGCACGAGCAGTACTTC CASSSLGEGHEQYF
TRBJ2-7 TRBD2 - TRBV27 TGTGCCAGTTCGTCTCTAGCGGGGACCTACGAGCAGTACTTC CASSSLAGTYEQYF
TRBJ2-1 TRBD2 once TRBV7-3 TGTGCCAGCAGCTTAGGAGCGGGGGGGCCCGATGAGCAGTTCTTC CASSLGAGGPDEQFF
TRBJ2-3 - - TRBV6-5 TGTGCCAGCAGTTACGGGTTATTGAGCACAGATACGCAGTATTTT CASSYGLLSTDTQYF
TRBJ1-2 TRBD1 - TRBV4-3 TGCGCCAGCAGCCAAGACCAGGGGGTAGGATATGGCTACACCTTC CASSQDQGVGYGYTF
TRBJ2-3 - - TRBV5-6 TGTGCCAGCAGCCGGGCCCTGGGGCTGGATACGCAGTATTTT CASSRALGLDTQYF
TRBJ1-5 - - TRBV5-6 TGTGCCAGCAGCCCGTGGACTGATAGCAATCAGCCCCAGCATTTT CASSPWTDSNQPQHF
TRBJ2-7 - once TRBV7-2 TGTGCCAGCAGCGTTTCTGGGGTCTACGAGCAGTACTTC CASSVSGVYEQYF
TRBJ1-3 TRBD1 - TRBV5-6 TGTGCCAGTCGAGGGACAGGGGGAGAATTTGGAAACACCATATATTTT CASRGTGGEFGNTIYF
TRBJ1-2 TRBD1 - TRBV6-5 TGTGCCAGCAGTACGACAGGGCCGGATGGCTACACCTTC CASSTTGPDGYTF
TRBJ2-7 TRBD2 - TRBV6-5 TGTGCCAGCAGTTACCATGCAGGACTAGCGGGAAACGAGCAGTACTTC CASSYHAGLAGNEQYF